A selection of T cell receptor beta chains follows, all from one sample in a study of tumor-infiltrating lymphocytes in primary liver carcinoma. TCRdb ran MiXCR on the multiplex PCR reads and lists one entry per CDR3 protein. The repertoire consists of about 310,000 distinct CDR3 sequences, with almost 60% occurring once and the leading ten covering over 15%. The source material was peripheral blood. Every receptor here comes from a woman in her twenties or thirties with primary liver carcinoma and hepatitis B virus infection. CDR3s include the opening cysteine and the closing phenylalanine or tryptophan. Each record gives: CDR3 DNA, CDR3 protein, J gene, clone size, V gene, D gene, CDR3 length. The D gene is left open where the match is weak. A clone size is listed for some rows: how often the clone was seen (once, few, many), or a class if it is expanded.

TGTGCCTGCGAAGATCAGGGGGTAAGGACAGATACGCAGTATTTT	CACEDQGVRTDTQYF	TRBJ2-3	few	TRBV30	TRBD1	15
TGTGCCAGCAACTTAGGACTAGCGGGACGGACAGATACGCAGTATTTT	CASNLGLAGRTDTQYF	TRBJ2-3	.	TRBV11-2	TRBD2	16
TGTGCCAACACGCGTAGGAACACTGAAGCTTTCTTT	CANTRRNTEAFF	TRBJ1-1	.	TRBV6-6	.	12
TGTGCCAGCAGTACGCAGGGGCGCGGCTATGGCTACACCTTC	CASSTQGRGYGYTF	TRBJ1-2	many	TRBV12-3/TRBV12-4	.	14
TGTGCCAGCTCTCCGGGGTCGGCCCTATTAAACACCATATATTTT	CASSPGSALLNTIYF	TRBJ1-3	few	TRBV6-6	.	15
TGTGCCAGCAGCCAGGGCCCCTTGGTGCGGGCTCCGAACACTGAAGCTTTCTTT	CASSQGPLVRAPNTEAFF	TRBJ1-1	.	TRBV28	.	18
TGTGCCAGCAGTACCGGGAAAGACATTCAGTACTTC	CASSTGKDIQYF	TRBJ2-4	.	TRBV6-1	.	12
TGTGCCAGCAACTTTGCCGGAAACACCATATATTTT	CASNFAGNTIYF	TRBJ1-3	.	TRBV11-2	.	12
TGTGCCTGCACCGGAGACAGGGGCAGTCAGCCCCAGCATTTT	CACTGDRGSQPQHF	TRBJ1-5	.	TRBV6-1	TRBD1	14
TGTGCTGGGACGTCTGGGCCCTACGAGCAGTACTTC	CAGTSGPYEQYF	TRBJ2-7	many	TRBV6-1	.	12
TGTGCCAGCAGGTACACAGGGGCAGATACGCAGTATTTT	CASRYTGADTQYF	TRBJ2-3	many	TRBV6-2/TRBV6-3	TRBD1	13
TGTGCCAGCAGCCAGGGGACTAGCGGGAGTGAGCAGTTCTTC	CASSQGTSGSEQFF	TRBJ2-1	many	TRBV11-3	TRBD2	14
TGTGCCAGCAGCTTAAGACTAGCGGCCTACACAGATACGCAGTATTTT	CASSLRLAAYTDTQYF	TRBJ2-3	few	TRBV7-9	TRBD2	16
TGCGCCAGTAGCCCTGTAGGAGGTGAAGTCGACGAGCATTACTTC	CASSPVGGEVDEHYF	TRBJ2-7	.	TRBV4-1	.	15
TGTGCCAGCACTGAGGCCAGAGGCGGGGAGCTGTTTTTT	CASTEARGGELFF	TRBJ2-2	few	TRBV28	.	13
TGTGCCAGCAGCATACCCCAGAACGAGCAGTACTTC	CASSIPQNEQYF	TRBJ2-7	.	TRBV5-6	.	12
TGTGACAGCAGACCCAGCGGGGCTCAAGAGACCCAGTACTTC	CDSRPSGAQETQYF	TRBJ2-5	.	TRBV6-2/TRBV6-3	TRBD2	14
TGCGCCAGCAGCCCGGCTACAGGGCATGCTGAAGCTTTCTTT	CASSPATGHAEAFF	TRBJ1-1	.	TRBV4-3	.	14
TGTGCCATCAACCCCGGGACTAGCGGCACCGGGGAGCTGTTTTTT	CAINPGTSGTGELFF	TRBJ2-2	.	TRBV10-3	TRBD2	15
TGTGCCAGCAGACAAGGGGGAGGGGGAGCCAAAAACATTCAGTACTTC	CASRQGGGGAKNIQYF	TRBJ2-4	few	TRBV7-8	.	16
TGTGCCAGCAACCCCCACCACTCTTATGGCTACACCTTC	CASNPHHSYGYTF	TRBJ1-2	.	TRBV6-5	.	13
TGTGCCAGCAGCGTGGCGGAAAATCAGCCCCAGCATTTT	CASSVAENQPQHF	TRBJ1-5	many	TRBV6-2/TRBV6-3	.	13
TGTGCCAGCAGCCAAGAGGTCCATTTGAACACTGAAGCTTTCTTT	CASSQEVHLNTEAFF	TRBJ1-1	many	TRBV14	.	15
TGTGCCAGCAGCTTAAGCCCCAGCGGGCCCTACAGTGAGCAGTTCTTC	CASSLSPSGPYSEQFF	TRBJ2-1	once	TRBV11-2	.	16
TGTAACGTTGAACAACAGGGGGCAAACATTCAGTACTTC	CNVEQQGANIQYF	TRBJ2-4	.	TRBV29-1	TRBD1	13
TGCGCCAGCAGCCAAGATAGTGGGGACAGGGGGAACATTCAGTACTTC	CASSQDSGDRGNIQYF	TRBJ2-4	few	TRBV4-3	TRBD1	16
TGTGCCAGCAGCTTTCTTAGCGGGAGCTGCAATGAGCAGTTCTTC	CASSFLSGSCNEQFF	TRBJ2-1	.	TRBV7-8	TRBD2	15
TGTGCCAGCAGCTACGACACAAATACGCAGTATTTT	CASSYDTNTQYF	TRBJ2-3	.	TRBV11-2	.	12
TGCGCCAGCAGCCACGGGATTAGCGGACAAGAGACCCAGTACTTC	CASSHGISGQETQYF	TRBJ2-5	.	TRBV5-1	.	15
TGTGCCAGCAGTTTAAAAATCGGCGAGCAGTACTTC	CASSLKIGEQYF	TRBJ2-7	few	TRBV12-3/TRBV12-4	.	12
TGTGTCAGCAGCCGAATGATCGGGGGGAGACATGGCTACACCTTC	CVSSRMIGGRHGYTF	TRBJ1-2	.	TRBV12-3/TRBV12-4	.	15
TGTGCCAGCAGTAAAGCCTCTAGCGGGTCGAGCTCCTACGATGAGCAGTTCTTC	CASSKASSGSSSYDEQFF	TRBJ2-1	.	TRBV12-3/TRBV12-4	TRBD2	18
TGCAGCGGGGCGCCGGCCTGCGACTGCGATACGCAGTATTTT	CSGAPACDCDTQYF	TRBJ2-3	.	TRBV29-1	.	14
TGTGCCAGCAACTTCCGACAGGCGTGGGAGAATGAGCAGTTCTTC	CASNFRQAWENEQFF	TRBJ2-1	.	TRBV7-8	.	15
TGTGCCAACAGCCTACTCCGGGGTGGGGTAGCCAAAAACATTCAGTACTTC	CANSLLRGGVAKNIQYF	TRBJ2-4	.	TRBV5-6	.	17
TGTGCCAGCAGCCTTCTCCTCGCGAGGGATGGCAAAAACATTCAGTACTTC	CASSLLLARDGKNIQYF	TRBJ2-4	.	TRBV7-9	.	17
TGTGCCAGCAGCCTAAGCCGGTGCTACGAGCAGTACTTC	CASSLSRCYEQYF	TRBJ2-7	.	TRBV11-1	.	13